Given below is one T cell receptor (beta chain) in context. This specimen belongs to a study of CD8 T cells in Susac syndrome. Reverse transcription of about 0.5 to 1 ug RNA was carried out with random hexamers. The immunoSEQ assay covered 54 Vbeta and 13 Jbeta segments for CDR3. TCRdb re-called the immunoSEQ multiplex PCR reads through MiXCR, storing one row per CDR3 protein. The sample consists of about 190,000 distinct CDR3 sequences, approximately 95% of them appearing once. The CDR3 is made up of 13 amino acids. Germline V CDR1 and CDR2: SGDLS, YYNGEE. V shed 5 bases and J shed 0 bases, with 5 bases lying between them. CD8+ and CD4+ T cells taken from blood had their TCR beta sequenced. Controls were drawn from healthy donors and were matched for age and sex.

Sample: CD4+ T cells from PBMCs. The chain has TRBV9 and TRBJ2-2; D remains ambiguous. This TCR came from a human donor in good health. CDR3 nucleotides: TGTGCCAGCAGGGTGTCGAACACCGGGGAGCTGTTTTTT. Translated, it gives CASRVSNTGELFF.